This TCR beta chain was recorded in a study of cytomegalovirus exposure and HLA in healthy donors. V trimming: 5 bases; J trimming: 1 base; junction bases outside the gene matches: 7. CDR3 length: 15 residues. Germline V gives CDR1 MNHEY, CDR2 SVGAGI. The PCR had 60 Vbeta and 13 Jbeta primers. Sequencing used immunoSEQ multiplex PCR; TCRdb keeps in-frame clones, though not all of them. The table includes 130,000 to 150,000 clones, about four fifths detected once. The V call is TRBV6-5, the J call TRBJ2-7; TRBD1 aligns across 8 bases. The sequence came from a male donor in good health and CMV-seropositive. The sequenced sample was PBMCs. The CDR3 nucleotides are TGTGCCAGCAGTAGAGACGGACAGGGTTCCTACGAGCAGTACTTC. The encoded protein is CASSRDGQGSYEQYF.